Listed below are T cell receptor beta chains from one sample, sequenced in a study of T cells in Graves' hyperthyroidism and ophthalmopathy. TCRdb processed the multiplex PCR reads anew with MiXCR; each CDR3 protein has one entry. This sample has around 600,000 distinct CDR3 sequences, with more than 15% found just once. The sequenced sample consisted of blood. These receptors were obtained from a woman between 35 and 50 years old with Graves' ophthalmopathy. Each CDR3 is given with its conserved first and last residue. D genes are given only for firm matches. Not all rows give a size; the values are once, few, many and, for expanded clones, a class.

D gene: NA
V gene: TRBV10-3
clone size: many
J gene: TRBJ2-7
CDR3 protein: CAISPPGAYEQYF
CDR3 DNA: TGTGCCATCTCTCCCCCCGGGGCGTACGAGCAGTACTTC

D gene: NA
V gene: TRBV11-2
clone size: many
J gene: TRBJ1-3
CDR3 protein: CASSPQASGNTIYF
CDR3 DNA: TGTGCCAGCAGCCCACAGGCCTCTGGAAACACCATATATTTT

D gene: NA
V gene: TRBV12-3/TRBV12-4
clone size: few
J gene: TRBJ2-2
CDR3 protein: CASSSTGLNTGELFF
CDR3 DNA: TGTGCCAGCAGTTCCACAGGGCTGAACACCGGGGAGCTGTTTTTT

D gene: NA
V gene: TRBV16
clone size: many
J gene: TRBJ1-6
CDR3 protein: CASSQWRNSPLHF
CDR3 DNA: TGTGCCAGCAGCCAATGGAGGAATTCACCCCTCCACTTT

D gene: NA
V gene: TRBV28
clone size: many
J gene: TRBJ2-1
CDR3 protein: CASSPRGLAINEQFF
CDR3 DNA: TGTGCCAGCAGTCCCAGGGGTCTAGCGATTAATGAGCAGTTCTTC

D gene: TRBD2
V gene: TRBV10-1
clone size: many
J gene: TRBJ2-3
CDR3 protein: CASSVGAGSTDTQYF
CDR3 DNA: TGCGCCAGCAGTGTCGGAGCGGGGTCCACAGATACGCAGTATTTT

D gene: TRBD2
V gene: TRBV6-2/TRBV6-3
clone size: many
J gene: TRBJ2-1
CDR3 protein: CASRTGLAGYSSYNEQFF
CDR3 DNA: TGTGCCAGCAGAACGGGACTAGCGGGATATAGCTCCTACAATGAGCAGTTCTTC

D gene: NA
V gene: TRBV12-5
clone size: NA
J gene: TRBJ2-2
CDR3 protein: CASGGESEPAGELFF
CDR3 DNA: TGTGCTAGTGGTGGCGAGAGTGAGCCCGCCGGGGAGCTGTTTTTT

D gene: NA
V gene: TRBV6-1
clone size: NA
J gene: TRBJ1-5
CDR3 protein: CASSGARDNQPQHF
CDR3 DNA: TGTGCCAGCAGTGGGGCCAGGGACAATCAGCCCCAGCATTTT

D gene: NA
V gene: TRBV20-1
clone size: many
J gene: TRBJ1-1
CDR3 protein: CSARPHNTEAFF
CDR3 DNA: TGCAGTGCTAGACCTCACAACACTGAAGCTTTCTTT

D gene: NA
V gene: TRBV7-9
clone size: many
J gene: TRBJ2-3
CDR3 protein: CASNGKGRSLDTQYF
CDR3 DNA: TGTGCCAGCAACGGGAAGGGGCGAAGTTTGGATACGCAGTATTTT

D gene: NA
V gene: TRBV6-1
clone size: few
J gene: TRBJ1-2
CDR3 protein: CASSTRDGYGYTF
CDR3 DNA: TGTGCCAGCAGCACCCGGGACGGTTATGGCTACACCTTC

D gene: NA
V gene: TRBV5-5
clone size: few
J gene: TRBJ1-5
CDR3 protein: CASSLAWGDQPQHF
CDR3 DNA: TGTGCCAGCAGCTTGGCCTGGGGGGATCAGCCCCAGCATTTT

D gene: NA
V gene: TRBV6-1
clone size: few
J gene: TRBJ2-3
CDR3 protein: CASSGGGGQRSTDTQYF
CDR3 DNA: TGTGCCAGCAGTGGGGGGGGGGGACAGAGGAGCACAGATACGCAGTATTTT

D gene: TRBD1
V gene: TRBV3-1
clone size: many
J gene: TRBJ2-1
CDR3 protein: CASSQWTGVDEQFF
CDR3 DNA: TGTGCCAGCAGCCAATGGACAGGGGTGGATGAGCAGTTCTTC

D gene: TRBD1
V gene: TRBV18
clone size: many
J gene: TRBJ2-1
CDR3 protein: CASSPGQGNYNEQFF
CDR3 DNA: TGTGCCAGCTCACCCGGACAGGGTAACTACAATGAGCAGTTCTTC

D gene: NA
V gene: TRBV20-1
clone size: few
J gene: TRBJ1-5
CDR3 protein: CSASDGREPQHF
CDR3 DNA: TGCAGTGCGAGCGATGGGCGGGAGCCCCAGCATTTT

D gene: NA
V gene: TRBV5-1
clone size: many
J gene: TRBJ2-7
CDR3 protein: CASSLEGPNYEQYF
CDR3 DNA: TGCGCCAGCAGCTTGGAGGGACCAAACTACGAGCAGTACTTC

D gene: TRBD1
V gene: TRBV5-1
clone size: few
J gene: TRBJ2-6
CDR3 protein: CASSLINQGAGANVLTF
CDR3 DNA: TGCGCCAGCAGCTTGATTAACCAGGGGGCCGGGGCCAACGTCCTGACTTTC

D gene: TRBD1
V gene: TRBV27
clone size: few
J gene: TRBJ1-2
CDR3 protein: CASTPPPGQTGRAGYGYTF
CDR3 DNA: TGTGCCAGCACTCCTCCCCCGGGACAGACCGGACGAGCGGGGTATGGCTACACCTTC

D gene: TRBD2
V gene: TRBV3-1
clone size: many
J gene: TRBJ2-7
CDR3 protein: CASSQLAGLEQYF
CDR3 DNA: TGTGCCAGCAGCCAACTAGCGGGCCTAGAGCAGTACTTC

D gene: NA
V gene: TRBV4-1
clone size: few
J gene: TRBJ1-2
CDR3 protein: CASSQTGSHYGYTF
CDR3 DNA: TGCGCCAGCAGCCAAACGGGTTCCCACTATGGCTACACCTTC

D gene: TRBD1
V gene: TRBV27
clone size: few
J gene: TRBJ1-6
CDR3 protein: CASSSNRGVSYNSPLHF
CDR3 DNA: TGTGCCAGCAGTTCAAACAGGGGGGTGTCCTATAATTCACCCCTCCACTTT

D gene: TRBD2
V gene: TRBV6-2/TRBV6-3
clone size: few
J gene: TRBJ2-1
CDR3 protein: CASSAWGSGDRYNEQFF
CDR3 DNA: TGTGCCAGCAGTGCCTGGGGTAGCGGGGACCGCTACAATGAGCAGTTCTTC

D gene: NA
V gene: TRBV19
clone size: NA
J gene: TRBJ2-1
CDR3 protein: CASSIGAGSYNEQFF
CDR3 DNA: TGTGCCAGTAGTATAGGAGCGGGTTCCTACAATGAGCAGTTCTTC

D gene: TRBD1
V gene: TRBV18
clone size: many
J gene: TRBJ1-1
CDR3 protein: CASSQKQTGGLGTEAFF
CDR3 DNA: TGTGCCAGCTCACAGAAGCAGACAGGGGGTCTAGGCACTGAAGCTTTCTTT

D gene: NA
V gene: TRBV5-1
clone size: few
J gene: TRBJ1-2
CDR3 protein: CASSLGGSDGYTF
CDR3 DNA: TGCGCCAGCAGCTTAGGAGGGTCGGATGGCTACACCTTC

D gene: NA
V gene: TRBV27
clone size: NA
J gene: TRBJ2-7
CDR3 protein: CASKAGLLYEQYF
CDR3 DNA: TGTGCCAGCAAGGCGGGACTCCTCTACGAGCAGTACTTC

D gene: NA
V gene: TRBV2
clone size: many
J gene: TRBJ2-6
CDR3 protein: CASRESDRDSALKLWRWANVLTF
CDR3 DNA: TGTGCCAGCAGGGAATCCGACAGGGACTCGGCCCTTAAGCTTTGGCGCTGGGCCAACGTCCTGACTTTC

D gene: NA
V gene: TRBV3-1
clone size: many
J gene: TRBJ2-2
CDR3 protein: CASRASVNTGELFF
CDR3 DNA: TGTGCCAGCCGAGCCTCAGTGAACACCGGGGAGCTGTTTTTT

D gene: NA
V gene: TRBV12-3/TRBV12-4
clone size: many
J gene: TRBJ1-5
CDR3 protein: CASSTEGGNSNQPQHF
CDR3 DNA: TGTGCCAGCAGCACCGAGGGGGGGAATAGCAATCAGCCCCAGCATTTT

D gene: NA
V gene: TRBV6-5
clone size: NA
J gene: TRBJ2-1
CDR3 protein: CASSYSGEQFF
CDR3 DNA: TGTGCCAGCAGTTATTCGGGAGAGCAGTTCTTC

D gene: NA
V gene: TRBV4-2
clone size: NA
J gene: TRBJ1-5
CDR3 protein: CASSQDGSQGGKNQPQHF
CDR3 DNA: TGTGCCAGCAGCCAAGATGGCTCTCAAGGGGGAAAAAATCAGCCCCAGCATTTT